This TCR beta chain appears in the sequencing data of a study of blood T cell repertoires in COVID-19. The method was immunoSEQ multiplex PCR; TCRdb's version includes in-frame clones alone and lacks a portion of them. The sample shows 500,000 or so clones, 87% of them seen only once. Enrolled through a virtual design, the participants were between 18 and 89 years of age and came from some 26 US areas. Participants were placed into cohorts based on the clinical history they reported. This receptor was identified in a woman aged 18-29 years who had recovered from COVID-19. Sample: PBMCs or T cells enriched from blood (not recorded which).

DNA of the CDR3: TGTGCTAGTGGTTTGACCAGGGACGGACTAGCGTCGTTTCAAGAGACCCAGTACTTC. Translation gives CASGLTRDGLASFQETQYF. This chain connects TRBV12-5 to TRBJ2-5; 9 bases line up with TRBD2. Germline loops: CDR1 LGHNT, CDR2 FRNRAP. V lost 2 bases to trimming and J lost 2 bases; unmatched junction nucleotides: 15. The CDR3 contains 19 residues.